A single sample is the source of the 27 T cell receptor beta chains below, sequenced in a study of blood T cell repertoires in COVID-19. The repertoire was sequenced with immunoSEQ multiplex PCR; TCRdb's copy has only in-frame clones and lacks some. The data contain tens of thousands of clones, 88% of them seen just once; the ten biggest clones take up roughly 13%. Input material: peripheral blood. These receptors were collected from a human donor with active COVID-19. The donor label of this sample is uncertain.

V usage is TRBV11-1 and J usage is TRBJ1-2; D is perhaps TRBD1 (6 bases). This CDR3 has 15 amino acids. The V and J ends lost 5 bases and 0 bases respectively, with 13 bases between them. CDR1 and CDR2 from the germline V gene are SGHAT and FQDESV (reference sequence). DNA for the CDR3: TGTGCCAGCAGCGTAAACAGGGAAGCTAACTATGGCTACACCTTC. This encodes CASSVNREANYGYTF.

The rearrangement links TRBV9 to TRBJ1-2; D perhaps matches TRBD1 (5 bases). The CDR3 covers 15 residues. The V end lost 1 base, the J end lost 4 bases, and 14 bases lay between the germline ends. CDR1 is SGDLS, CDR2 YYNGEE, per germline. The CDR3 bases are TGTGCCAGCAGCGTAACCGGGACTGGCGGCTATGGCTACACCTTC. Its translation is CASSVTGTGGYGYTF.

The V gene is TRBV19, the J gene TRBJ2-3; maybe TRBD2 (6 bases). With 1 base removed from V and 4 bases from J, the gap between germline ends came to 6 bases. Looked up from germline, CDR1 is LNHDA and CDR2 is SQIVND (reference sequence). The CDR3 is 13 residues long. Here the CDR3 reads CASSIAGADTQYF. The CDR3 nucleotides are TGTGCCAGTAGTATAGCGGGAGCAGATACGCAGTATTTT.

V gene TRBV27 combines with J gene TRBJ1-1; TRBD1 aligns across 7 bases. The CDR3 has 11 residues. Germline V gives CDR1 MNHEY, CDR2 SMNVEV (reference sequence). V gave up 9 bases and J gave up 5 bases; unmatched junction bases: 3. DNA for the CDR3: TGTGCCAGTATACAGGGGACTGAAGCTTTCTTT. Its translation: CASIQGTEAFF.

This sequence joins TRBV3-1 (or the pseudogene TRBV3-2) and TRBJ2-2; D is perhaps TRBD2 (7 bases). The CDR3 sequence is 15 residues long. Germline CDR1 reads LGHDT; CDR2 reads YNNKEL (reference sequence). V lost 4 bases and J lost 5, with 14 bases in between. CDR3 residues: CASSLGGARTGELFF. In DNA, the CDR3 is TGTGCCAGCAGCCTTGGGGGGGCCAGAACCGGGGAGCTGTTTTTT.

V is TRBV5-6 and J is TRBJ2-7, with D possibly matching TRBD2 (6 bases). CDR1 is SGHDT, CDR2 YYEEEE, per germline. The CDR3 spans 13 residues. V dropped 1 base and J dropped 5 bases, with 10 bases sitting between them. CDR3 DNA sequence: TGTGCCAGCAGCTTGTACGGGAGCCACGAGCAGTACTTC. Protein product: CASSLYGSHEQYF.

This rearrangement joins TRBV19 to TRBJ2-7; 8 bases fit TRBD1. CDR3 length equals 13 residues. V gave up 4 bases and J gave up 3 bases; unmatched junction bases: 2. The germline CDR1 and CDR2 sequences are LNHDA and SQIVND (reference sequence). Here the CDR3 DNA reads TGTGCCAGTAGTAACAGGGGGATCTACGAGCAGTACTTC. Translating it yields CASSNRGIYEQYF.

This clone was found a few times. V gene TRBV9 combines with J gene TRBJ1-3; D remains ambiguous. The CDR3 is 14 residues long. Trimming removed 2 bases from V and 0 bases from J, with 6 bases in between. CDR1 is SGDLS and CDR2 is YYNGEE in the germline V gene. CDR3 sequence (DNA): TGTGCCAGCAGCGTTAGCCTCTCTGGAAACACCATATATTTT. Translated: CASSVSLSGNTIYF.

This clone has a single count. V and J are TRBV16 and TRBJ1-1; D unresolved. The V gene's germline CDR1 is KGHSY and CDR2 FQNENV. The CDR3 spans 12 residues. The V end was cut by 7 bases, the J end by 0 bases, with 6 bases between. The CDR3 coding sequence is TGTGCCAGCACCCTAGTGAACACTGAAGCTTTCTTT. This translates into CASTLVNTEAFF.

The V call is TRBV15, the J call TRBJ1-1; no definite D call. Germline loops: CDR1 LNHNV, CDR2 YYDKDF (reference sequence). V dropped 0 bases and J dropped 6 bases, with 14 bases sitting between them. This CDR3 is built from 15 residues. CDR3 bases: TGTGCCACCAGCAGAGATAGAGGGTCGAGCTCTGAAGCTTTCTTT. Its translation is CATSRDRGSSSEAFF.

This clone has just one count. CDR3 sequence: CASRLLGGAGVTGELFF. Written as DNA, the CDR3 is TGTGCCAGCCGACTTTTAGGGGGCGCAGGGGTCACCGGGGAGCTGTTTTTT. V and J are TRBV27 and TRBJ2-2, with 7 bases lining up with TRBD1. V was pared by 8 bases and J by 4 bases, with 16 bases of the junction left unmatched. The germline V gene encodes CDR1 MNHEY and CDR2 SMNVEV (reference sequence). This CDR3 contains 17 residues.

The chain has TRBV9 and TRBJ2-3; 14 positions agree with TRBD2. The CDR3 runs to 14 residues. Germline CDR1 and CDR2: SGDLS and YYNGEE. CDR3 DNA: TGTTCGTCAGGGACTAGCGGGGGAACAGATACGCAGTATTTT. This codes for CSSGTSGGTDTQYF. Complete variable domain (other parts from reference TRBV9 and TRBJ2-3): DSGVTQTPKHLITATGQRVTLRCSPRSGDLSVYWYQQSLDQGLQFLIQYYNGEERAKGNILERFSAQQFPDLHSELNLSSLELGDSALYFCSSGTSGGTDTQYFGPGTRLTVL.

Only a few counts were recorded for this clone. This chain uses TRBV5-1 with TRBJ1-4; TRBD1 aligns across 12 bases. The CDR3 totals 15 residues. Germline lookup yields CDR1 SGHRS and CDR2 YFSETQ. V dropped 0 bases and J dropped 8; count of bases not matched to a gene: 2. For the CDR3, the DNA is TGCGCCAGCAGCTTGGAGGGGACAGGGGGCGAAAAACTGTTTTTT. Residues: CASSLEGTGGEKLFF.

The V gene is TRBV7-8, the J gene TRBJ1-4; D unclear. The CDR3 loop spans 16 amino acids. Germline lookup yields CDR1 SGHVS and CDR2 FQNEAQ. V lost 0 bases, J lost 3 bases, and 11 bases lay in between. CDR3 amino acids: CASSLAWYSPNEKLFF. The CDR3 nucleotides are TGTGCCAGCAGCTTAGCGTGGTACAGTCCTAATGAAAAACTGTTTTTT.

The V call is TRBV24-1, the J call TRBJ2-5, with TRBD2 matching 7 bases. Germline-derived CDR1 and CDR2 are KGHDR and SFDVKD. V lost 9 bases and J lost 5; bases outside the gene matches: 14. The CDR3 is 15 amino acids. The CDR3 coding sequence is TGTGCCACCGCCTCGGGAGGTGCAACCGGGGAGACCCAGTACTTC. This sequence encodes CATASGGATGETQYF.

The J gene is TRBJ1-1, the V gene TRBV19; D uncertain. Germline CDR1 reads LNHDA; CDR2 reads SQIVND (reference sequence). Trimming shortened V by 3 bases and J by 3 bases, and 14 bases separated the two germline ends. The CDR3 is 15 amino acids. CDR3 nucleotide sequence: TGTGCCAGTAGTATTGGCCGACGACGGGACACTGAAGCTTTCTTT. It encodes CASSIGRRRDTEAFF.

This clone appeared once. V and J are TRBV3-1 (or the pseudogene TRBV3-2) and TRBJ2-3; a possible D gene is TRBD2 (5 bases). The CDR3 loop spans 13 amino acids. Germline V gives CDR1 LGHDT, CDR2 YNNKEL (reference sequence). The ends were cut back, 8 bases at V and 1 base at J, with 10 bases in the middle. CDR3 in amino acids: CASGGSGTDTQYF. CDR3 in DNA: TGTGCCAGCGGAGGCTCGGGCACAGATACGCAGTATTTT.

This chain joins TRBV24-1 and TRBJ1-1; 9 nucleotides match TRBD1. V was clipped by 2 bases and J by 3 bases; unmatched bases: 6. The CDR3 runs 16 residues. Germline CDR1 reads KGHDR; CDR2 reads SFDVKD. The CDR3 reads CATSDSGTGRYTEAFF. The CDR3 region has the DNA TGTGCCACCAGTGATTCTGGGACAGGGAGGTACACTGAAGCTTTCTTT.

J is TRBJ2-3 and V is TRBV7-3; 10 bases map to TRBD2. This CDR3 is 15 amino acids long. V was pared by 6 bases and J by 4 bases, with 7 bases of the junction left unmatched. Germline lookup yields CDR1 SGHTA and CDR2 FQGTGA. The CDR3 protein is CASRTTAGGPDTQYF. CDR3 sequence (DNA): TGTGCCAGCAGGACTACAGCGGGAGGGCCAGATACGCAGTATTTT.

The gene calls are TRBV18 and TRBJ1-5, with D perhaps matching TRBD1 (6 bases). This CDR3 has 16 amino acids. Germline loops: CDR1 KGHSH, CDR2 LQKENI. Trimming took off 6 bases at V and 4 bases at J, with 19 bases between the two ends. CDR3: CASSPGQGMINQPQHF. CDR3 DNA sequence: TGTGCCAGCTCCCCGGGGCAGGGGATGATTAATCAGCCCCAGCATTTT.

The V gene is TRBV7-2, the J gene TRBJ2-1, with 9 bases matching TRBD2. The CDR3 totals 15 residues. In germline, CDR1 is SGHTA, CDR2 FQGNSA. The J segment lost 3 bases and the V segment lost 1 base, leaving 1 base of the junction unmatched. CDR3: CASSLVAGDYNEQFF. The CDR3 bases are TGTGCCAGCAGCTTAGTAGCGGGAGACTACAATGAGCAGTTCTTC.

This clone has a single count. CDR3 DNA: TGTGCCAGCAGCTACGACAGGGAACCTAATGAAAAACTGTTTTTT. Residues: CASSYDREPNEKLFF. The chain has TRBV5-6 and TRBJ1-4; 7 positions agree with TRBD1. The CDR3 spans 15 residues. CDR1 and CDR2 from the germline V gene are SGHDT and YYEEEE. V shed 3 bases and J 3 bases; nucleotides not matched to a gene: 5.

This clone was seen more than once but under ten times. CDR3 in amino acids: CASSFRRDTIYGYTF. As DNA, the CDR3 is TGTGCCAGCAGCTTCCGACGGGACACAATTTATGGCTACACCTTC. The V and J genes are TRBV7-3 and TRBJ1-2; the D gene is possibly TRBD1 (6 bases). The germline V and J ends were trimmed by 3 bases and 5 bases, with 16 bases remaining between them. The germline CDR1 and CDR2 sequences are SGHTA and FQGTGA. The CDR3 contains 15 residues.

The CDR3 spells CASSRQDSTGELFF. The CDR3 DNA sequence: TGTGCCAGCAGCCGTCAGGACAGCACCGGGGAGCTGTTTTTT. The V call is TRBV9, the J call TRBJ2-2; TRBD1 might be the D (6 bases). V shed 4 bases and J shed 4 bases, with 11 bases lying between them. Germline CDR1 and CDR2: SGDLS and YYNGEE. This CDR3 has 14 residues.

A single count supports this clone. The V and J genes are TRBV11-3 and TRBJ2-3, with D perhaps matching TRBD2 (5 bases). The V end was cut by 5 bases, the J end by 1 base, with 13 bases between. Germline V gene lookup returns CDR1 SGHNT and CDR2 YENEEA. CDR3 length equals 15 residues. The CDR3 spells CASSLREPGTDTQYF. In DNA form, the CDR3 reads TGTGCCAGCAGCCTCCGGGAACCCGGCACAGATACGCAGTATTTT. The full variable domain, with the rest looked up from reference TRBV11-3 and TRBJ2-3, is EAGVVQSPRYKIIEKKQPVAFWCNPISGHNTLYWYLQNLGQGPELLIRYENEEAVDDSQLPKDRFSAERLKGVDSTLKIQPAELGDSAVYLCASSLREPGTDTQYFGPGTRLTVL.

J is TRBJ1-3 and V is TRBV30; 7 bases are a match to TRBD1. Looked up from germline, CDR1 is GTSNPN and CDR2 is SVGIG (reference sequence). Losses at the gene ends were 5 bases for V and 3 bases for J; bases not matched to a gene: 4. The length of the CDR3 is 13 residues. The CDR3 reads CAWDREGGNTIYF. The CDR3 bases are TGTGCCTGGGACAGGGAAGGTGGAAACACCATATATTTT.

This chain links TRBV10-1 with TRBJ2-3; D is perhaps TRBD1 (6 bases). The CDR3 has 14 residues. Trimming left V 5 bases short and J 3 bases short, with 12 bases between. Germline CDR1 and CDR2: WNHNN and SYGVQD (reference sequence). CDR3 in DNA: TGCGCCAGCAGTCCCAGGGGTAGAACAGATACGCAGTATTTT. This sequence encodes CASSPRGRTDTQYF.